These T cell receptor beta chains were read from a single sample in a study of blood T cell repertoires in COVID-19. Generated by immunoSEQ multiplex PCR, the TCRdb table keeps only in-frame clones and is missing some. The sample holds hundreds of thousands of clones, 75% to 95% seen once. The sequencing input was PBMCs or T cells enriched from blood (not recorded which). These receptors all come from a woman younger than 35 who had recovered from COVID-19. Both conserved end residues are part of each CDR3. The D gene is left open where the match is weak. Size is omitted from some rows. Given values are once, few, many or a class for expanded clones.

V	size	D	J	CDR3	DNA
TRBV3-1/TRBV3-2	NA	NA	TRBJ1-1	CASRQSGGANTEAFF	TGTGCCAGCAGGCAGAGTGGGGGGGCGAACACTGAAGCTTTCTTT
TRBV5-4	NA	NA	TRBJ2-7	CASSRNLGYEQYF	TGTGCCAGCAGCCGGAACCTCGGGTACGAGCAGTACTTC
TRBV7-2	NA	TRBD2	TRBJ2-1	CASSLDTGTSGIEQFF	TGTGCCAGCAGCTTAGACACCGGGACTAGCGGTATTGAGCAGTTCTTC
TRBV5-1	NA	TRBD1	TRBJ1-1	CASATSPGQDFRAFF	TGCGCCAGCGCCACAAGTCCGGGACAGGATTTTAGGGCTTTCTTT
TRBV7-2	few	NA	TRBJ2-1	CASSSQNGVEQFF	TGTGCCAGCAGCTCTCAAAACGGGGTGGAGCAGTTCTTC
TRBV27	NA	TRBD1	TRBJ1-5	CASSPGTGDQPQHF	TGTGCCAGCAGCCCCGGGACAGGGGATCAGCCCCAGCATTTT
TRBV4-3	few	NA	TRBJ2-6	CASSQDRSSGANVLTF	TGCGCCAGCAGCCAAGATCGTAGTTCTGGGGCCAACGTCCTGACTTTC
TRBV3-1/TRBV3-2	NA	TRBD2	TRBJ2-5	CASISGTRLETQYF	TGTGCCAGCATCTCCGGGACTAGATTAGAGACCCAGTACTTC
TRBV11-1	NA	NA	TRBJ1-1	CASSSIQGPRAFF	TGTGCCAGCAGCTCGATACAGGGACCGAGGGCTTTCTTT
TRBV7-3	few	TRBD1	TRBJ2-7	CASSPTGVGEQYF	TGTGCCAGCAGCCCAACAGGGGTAGGCGAGCAGTACTTC
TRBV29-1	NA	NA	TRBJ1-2	CSVDPGGGAQPSPYGYTF	TGCAGCGTTGACCCCGGTGGAGGCGCACAACCAAGCCCCTATGGCTACACCTTC
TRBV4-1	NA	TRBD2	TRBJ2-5	CASSQDTLAGVAQYF	TGCGCCAGCAGCCAAGATACACTAGCGGGAGTGGCCCAGTACTTC
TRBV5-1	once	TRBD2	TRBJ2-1	CASSFSTSSPYNEQFF	TGCGCCAGCAGCTTCTCGACTAGCAGCCCTTACAATGAGCAGTTCTTC
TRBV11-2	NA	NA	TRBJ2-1	CASTDPTGHRSGEQFF	TGTGCCAGCACCGACCCGACAGGTCATAGATCTGGTGAGCAGTTCTTC
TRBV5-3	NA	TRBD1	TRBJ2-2	CARSSGGHEDRGTGELFF	TGTGCCAGAAGCTCAGGGGGGCACGAGGACAGGGGGACCGGGGAGCTGTTTTTT
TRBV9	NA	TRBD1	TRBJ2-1	CASSVVPGPGQGNNEQFF	TGTGCCAGCAGCGTAGTTCCGGGGCCGGGACAGGGAAACAATGAGCAGTTCTTC
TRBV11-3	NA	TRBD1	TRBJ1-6	CASSRPDRVNSPLHF	TGTGCCAGCAGCAGACCCGACAGGGTTAATTCACCCCTCCACTTT
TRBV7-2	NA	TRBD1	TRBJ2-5	CASSGEGQIQETQYF	TGTGCCAGCAGCGGCGAGGGACAGATCCAAGAGACCCAGTACTTC
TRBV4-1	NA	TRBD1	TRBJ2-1	CASSRGQGAIYEQFF	TGCGCCAGCAGCCGCGGCCAGGGGGCTATCTATGAGCAGTTCTTC
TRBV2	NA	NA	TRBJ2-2	CASRRDGELFF	TGTGCCAGCAGGCGGGACGGGGAGCTGTTTTTT
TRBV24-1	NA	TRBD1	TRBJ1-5	CATSGGTGGLDSNQPQHF	TGTGCCACCAGTGGTGGGACAGGGGGCCTTGATAGCAATCAGCCCCAGCATTTT
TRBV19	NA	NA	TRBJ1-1	CASSLGGGNTEAFF	TGTGCCAGTAGCCTGGGAGGGGGGAACACTGAAGCTTTCTTT
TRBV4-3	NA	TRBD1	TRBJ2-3	CASSRQGAQTDTQYF	TGCGCCAGCAGCCGCCAGGGGGCCCAAACAGATACGCAGTATTTT
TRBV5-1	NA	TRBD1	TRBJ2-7	CASSLFSFGDRPYEQYF	TGCGCCAGCAGCTTGTTTAGCTTTGGGGACAGACCCTACGAGCAGTACTTC
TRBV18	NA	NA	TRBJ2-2	CASSPKGELRTGELFF	TGTGCCAGCTCACCGAAGGGAGAATTGAGGACCGGGGAGCTGTTTTTT
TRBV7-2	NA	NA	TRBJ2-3	CASSLGSGDTQYF	TGTGCCAGCAGCTTAGGGTCAGGGGATACGCAGTATTTT
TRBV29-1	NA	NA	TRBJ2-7	CSAAVRGEYEQYF	TGCAGCGCCGCTGTTAGGGGCGAGTACGAGCAGTACTTC
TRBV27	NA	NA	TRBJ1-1	CASSLRATNTEAFF	TGTGCCAGCAGTTTGAGGGCGACCAACACTGAAGCTTTCTTT
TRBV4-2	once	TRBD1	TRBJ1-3	CASRRDSSGNTIYF	TGTGCCAGCAGACGGGACAGCTCTGGAAACACCATATATTTT
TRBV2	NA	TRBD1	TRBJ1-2	CASSERGQGGLYGYTF	TGTGCCAGCAGTGAGAGGGGACAGGGTGGTTTGTATGGCTACACCTTC
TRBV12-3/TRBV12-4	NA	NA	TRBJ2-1	CASSPAVSNEQFF	TGTGCCAGCAGCCCCGCGGTTAGCAATGAGCAGTTCTTC
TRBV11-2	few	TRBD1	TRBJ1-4	CASRQGQGYEKLFF	TGTGCCAGCAGACAGGGACAGGGTTACGAAAAACTGTTTTTT
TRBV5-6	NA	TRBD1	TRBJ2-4	CASSLKDDRGSKNIQYF	TGTGCCAGCAGCTTGAAAGATGACAGGGGATCTAAAAACATTCAGTACTTC
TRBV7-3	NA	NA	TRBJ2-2	CASSLQVTGELFF	TGTGCCAGCAGCTTACAGGTGACCGGGGAGCTGTTTTTT
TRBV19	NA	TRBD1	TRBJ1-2	CASRDSHGGYGYTF	TGTGCCAGCCGGGACAGCCATGGTGGCTATGGCTACACCTTC
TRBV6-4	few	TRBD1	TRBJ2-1	CASSDSTGGYNEQFF	TGTGCCAGCAGTGACTCGACAGGGGGCTACAATGAGCAGTTCTTC
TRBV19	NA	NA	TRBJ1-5	CASSPPRGSGQPQHF	TGTGCCAGTAGTCCCCCCAGGGGATCGGGACAGCCCCAGCATTTT
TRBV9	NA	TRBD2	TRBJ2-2	CASSVGGLAAGELFF	TGTGCCAGCAGCGTAGGTGGACTAGCGGCCGGGGAGCTGTTTTTT
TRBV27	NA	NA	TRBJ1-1	CASSSAGGETEAFF	TGTGCCAGCAGCTCCGCGGGGGGAGAAACTGAAGCTTTCTTT
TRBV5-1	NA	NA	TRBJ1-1	CASSLTPSPNTEAFF	TGCGCCAGCAGCTTAACTCCGTCTCCCAACACTGAAGCTTTCTTT
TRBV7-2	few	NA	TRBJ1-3	CASSLFRAKSSGNTIYF	TGTGCCAGCAGCTTATTCAGGGCTAAGAGCTCTGGAAACACCATATATTTT
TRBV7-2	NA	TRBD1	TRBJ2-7	CASSLPGTAAYEQYF	TGTGCCAGCAGCTTACCCGGGACAGCAGCCTACGAGCAGTACTTC
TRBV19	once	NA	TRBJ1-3	CASTSPGTGNTIYF	TGTGCCAGTACTTCGCCAGGGACTGGAAACACCATATATTTT
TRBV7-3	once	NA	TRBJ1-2	CASSQIGGHYGYTF	TGTGCCAGCAGTCAGATCGGCGGCCACTATGGCTACACCTTC
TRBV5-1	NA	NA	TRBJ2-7	CASSSPSQTRQYF	TGCGCCAGCAGCTCACCATCACAGACGCGGCAGTACTTC
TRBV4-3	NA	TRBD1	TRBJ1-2	CASSQDSQRTGRGGYTF	TGCGCCAGCAGCCAAGACTCCCAAAGGACAGGGCGTGGTGGCTACACCTTC
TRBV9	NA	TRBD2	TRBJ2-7	CASSLADLAGYEQYF	TGTGCCAGCAGCCTGGCCGACCTAGCGGGGTACGAGCAGTACTTC
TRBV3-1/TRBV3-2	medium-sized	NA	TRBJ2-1	CASSHLDLRGEQFF	TGTGCCAGCAGCCACTTGGATCTCCGCGGTGAGCAGTTCTTC
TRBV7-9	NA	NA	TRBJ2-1	CASSLGGGLRDEQFF	TGTGCCAGCAGCTTAGGCGGGGGCTTACGAGATGAGCAGTTCTTC
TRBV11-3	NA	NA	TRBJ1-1	CASSPTGLNTEAFF	TGTGCCAGCAGCCCAACAGGTCTGAACACTGAAGCTTTCTTT
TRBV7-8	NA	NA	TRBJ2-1	CASSLVGVYNEQFF	TGTGCCAGCAGCTTAGTCGGGGTTTACAATGAGCAGTTCTTC
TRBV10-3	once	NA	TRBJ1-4	CAISESYQGSSEKLFF	TGTGCCATCAGTGAGTCATACCAGGGGTCTAGTGAAAAACTGTTTTTT
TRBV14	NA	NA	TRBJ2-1	CASSQLRRGPGNEQFF	TGTGCCAGCAGCCAACTAAGGCGGGGTCCTGGCAATGAGCAGTTCTTC
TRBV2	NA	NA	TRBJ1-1	CASRGGLEAFF	TGTGCCAGCAGGGGAGGCCTGGAAGCTTTCTTT
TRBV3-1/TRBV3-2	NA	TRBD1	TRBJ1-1	CASSPEQGLNTEAFF	TGTGCCAGCAGCCCGGAACAGGGGCTGAACACTGAAGCTTTCTTT
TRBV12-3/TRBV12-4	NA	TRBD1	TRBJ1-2	CASSLQGAYGYTF	TGTGCCAGCAGCCTACAGGGGGCCTATGGCTACACCTTC
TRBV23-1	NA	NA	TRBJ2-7	CASTLFCDEQYF	TGCGCCAGCACCCTTTTCTGCGACGAGCAGTACTTC
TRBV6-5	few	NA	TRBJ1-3	CASSYSSVGNTIYF	TGTGCCAGCAGTTACTCGTCGGTCGGAAACACCATATATTTT
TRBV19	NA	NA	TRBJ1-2	CASSIGPLDYGYTF	TGTGCCAGTAGTATTGGCCCCCTGGACTATGGCTACACCTTC
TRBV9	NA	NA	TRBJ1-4	CASSPLGGAGEKLFF	TGTGCCAGCAGCCCCTTAGGGGGGGCGGGTGAAAAACTGTTTTTT